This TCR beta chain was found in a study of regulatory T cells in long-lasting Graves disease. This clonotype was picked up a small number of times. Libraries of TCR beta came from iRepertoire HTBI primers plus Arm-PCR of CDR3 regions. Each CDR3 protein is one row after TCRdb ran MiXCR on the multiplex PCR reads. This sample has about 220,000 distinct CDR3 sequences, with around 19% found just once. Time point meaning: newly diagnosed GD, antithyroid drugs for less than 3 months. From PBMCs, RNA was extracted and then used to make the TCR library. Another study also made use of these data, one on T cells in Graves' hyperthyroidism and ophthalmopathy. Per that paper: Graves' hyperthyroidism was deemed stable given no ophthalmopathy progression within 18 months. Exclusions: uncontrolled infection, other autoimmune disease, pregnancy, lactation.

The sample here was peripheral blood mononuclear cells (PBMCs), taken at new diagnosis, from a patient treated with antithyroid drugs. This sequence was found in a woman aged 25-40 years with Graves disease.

DNA of the CDR3: TGTGCCAGCAGTTCCGGCTCCTTCTGGGGCACAGATACGCAGTATTTT. As protein: CASSSGSFWGTDTQYF. The chain couples TRBV6-2 or TRBV6-3 to TRBJ2-3; D ambiguous. Germline loops: CDR1 MNHEY, CDR2 SVGEGT. This CDR3 is 16 amino acids long. Trimming pared 4 bases from V and 1 base from J, leaving 15 bases between.